The clone carrying this T cell receptor beta chain was found many times. The antigen is not known. One entry per CDR3 protein results from TCRdb running MiXCR on the 5' RACE reads. The table records some 630,000 distinct CDR3 sequences, about 7.1% of them present only once. The data originate from a study of identical twins. Study results and limitations: Where beta out-of-frame sequences were concerned, excess twin sharing was weaker.

The CDR3 is 19 residues long. The sample was also linked to a second study, of yellow fever vaccine responses in identical twins.

V usage is TRBV21-1 and J usage is TRBJ2-1; whether TRBD1, the table's D call, matches the DNA was not checked. TRBV21-1 is termed a pseudogene. The sequence was collected from a woman younger than 35 in good health. Sample: PBMCs. The CDR3 protein is CASSKRDRAELSSYNEQFF. In DNA form, the CDR3 reads TGTGCCAGCAGCAAAAGAGACAGGGCTGAACTTAGCTCCTACAATGAGCAGTTCTTC.